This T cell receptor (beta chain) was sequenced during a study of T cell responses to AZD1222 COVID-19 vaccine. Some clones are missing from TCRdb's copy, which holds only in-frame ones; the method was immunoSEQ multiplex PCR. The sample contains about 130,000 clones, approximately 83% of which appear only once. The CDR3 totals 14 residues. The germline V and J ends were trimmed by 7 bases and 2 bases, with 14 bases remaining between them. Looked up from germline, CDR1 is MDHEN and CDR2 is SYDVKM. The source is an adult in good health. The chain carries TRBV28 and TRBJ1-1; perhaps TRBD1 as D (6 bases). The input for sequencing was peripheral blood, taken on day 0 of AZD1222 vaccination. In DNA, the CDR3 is TGTGCCAGCAACCGGCGGGGGGCTAACACTGAAGCTTTCTTT. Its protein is CASNRRGANTEAFF.